This T cell receptor beta chain originates from a study of blood T cells in healthy people across ages (dated by TCRdb to between 2015 and 2016). Regarding the research as a whole: Template switching captured roughly one uniquely barcoded TCR beta cDNA molecule per two T cells in model experiments. Age-related changes in TCR beta repertoire diversity were measured in the study by deep sequencing normalized with unique cDNA molecular identifiers. Four age groups were formed from the donors: young (average about 16 years), middle-aged (roughly 38), aged (approximately 60) and long-lived (less than 85). To avoid experimental bias, donors of different ages were distributed randomly across sequencing lanes. For two donors (one aged 18 to 29 and one aged 80 or older), the study analyzed two additional independent replicas of 1 million unique cDNA reads from the same blood draw.

Library generation was performed with 5' RACE. TCRdb lists the instrument as Illumina HiSeq 2500. A second PCR of roughly 6 to 11 cycles was run with a J-beta primer mix and a sample-barcoded 5' primer. Each TCR beta cDNA molecule received a unique molecular identifier from a template-switch 5' adaptor carrying 12 random nucleotides. Each sample yielded at least 3 million CDR3-containing paired-end reads. All of the RNA was converted into first-strand cDNA using the Mint cDNA synthesis kit, with a TRBC-specific oligonucleotide serving as the primer. Following uracil-DNA glycosylase treatment, a first 18-cycle PCR with universal primers M1SS and BC2_uni_R was performed on all cDNA. The original pipeline was this. Normalization of each sample was performed by random selection of 1 million high-quality reads, each carrying a distinct molecular identifier. Instead of being binned into consensus sequences, reads that shared molecular identifiers were thrown out. MiTCR, set to a Q25 quality threshold and the strictest error-elimination algorithm, was used for CDR3 identification, clonotype clustering and error correction. A nonparametric unseen species model with Euler transformation was used to estimate lower-bound total TCR beta diversity. The raw public data were reprocessed by TCRdb itself: fastp quality trimming at Q25, MiXCR clonotype calling, in-frame beta chains only. Rows are unified per CDR3 protein, each entry keeping the most common DNA and genes. In this record, the V and J calls reflect TCRdb's handling and not the investigators' own analysis. The sample table records about 1.4 million distinct CDR3 sequences; roughly 59% of these occur just once. The ten biggest clones cover more than 6% of the sample.

A single count supports this clonotype. The target of this receptor is not known. Per-nucleotide qualities are absent, and no much larger clonotype sits a single base away. Trimming leaves V shorter by 1 base and J shorter by 3 bases, with the junction holding 7 bases beyond the gene matches. CDR1 is given as LNHNV and CDR2 as YYDKDF, both from the germline V gene (reference sequence). The CDR3 goes from the cysteine to the phenylalanine over 16 residues. Only the CDR3 portion is preserved as DNA: 48 bases, with reading frame beginning at the first base. The 35 to 40 donors, aged 6 to 90 years, were systemically healthy Caucasian individuals from Russia. Roughly 9 milliliters of peripheral blood were drawn from each donor into EDTA-treated Vacutainer tubes. Ficoll-Paque density-gradient centrifugation was used to isolate PBMCs, with at least 6.5 million per sample. Total RNA, at least 6 micrograms per sample, was extracted from PBMCs with Trizol reagent. The percentages of naive CD45RAhigh/CD27high T cells were determined by flow cytometry on a PBMC aliquot from every donor.

Study-wide conclusions, independent of this receptor: A strong correlation was found between observed TCR beta diversity and the percentage of naive T cells measured by flow cytometry. Total diversity estimates from one million sequenced T cells were considered lower bounds and underestimates. Donor CMV infection status was unknown, potentially confounding age-related changes in expanded clonotypes. Conclusive comparison of naive and antigen-experienced compartments was prevented by the profiling of bulk unsorted PBMCs. As age increased, observed TCR beta diversity per million T cells dropped in a roughly linear way, and a significant reduction was already evident by age about 40. Compared with the aged group, more naive CD4+ T cells, fewer expanded clones and increased TCR diversity were shown by the long-lived group, suggesting age selection.

The chain is made from TRBV15 and TRBJ2-5; 8 nucleotides in the junction match TRBD1. This sequence was found in a man younger than 35 in good health. Specimen: blood. The DNA sequence reads TGTGCCACCAGCAGAGCGCCCCCGACAGGGGAAGAGACCCAGTACTTC. This codes for CATSRAPPTGEETQYF.